The entry below describes one TCR beta chain. An end of the junction differs from the germline gene, which may be a read error. This sample was taken from a study of T-cell reconstitution after alpha-beta-depleted transplantation in children. Researchers prepared the TCRbeta library using unique molecular identifiers, the study reports. TCRdb recomputed calls from the PCR reads with MiXCR, one row per CDR3 protein. The table includes 150,000 to 200,000 distinct CDR3 sequences, approximately 6.8% detected once. Germline CDR1 SEHNR, CDR2 FQNEAQ (reference sequence). The CDR3 runs to 13 residues. The rearrangement joins TRBV7-9 to TRBJ2-3; D unclear. The sample here was PBMCs from the stem cell graft donor, taken from the stem cell graft. The sequence was collected from a human donor who donated a stem cell graft to a child with Wiskott-Aldrich syndrome. The CDR3 bases are TGTGCCTGCAGCTTAGCCCGTGGTGATACGCAGTATTTT. It is translated as CACSLARGDTQYF.